This T cell receptor beta chain was sequenced in a study of technical replicates of blood from a few donors. This CDR3 has 17 amino acids. The ends were cut back, 0 bases at V and 2 bases at J, with 16 bases in the middle. Looked up from germline, CDR1 is LGHNA and CDR2 is YSLEER. This table comes from immunoSEQ multiplex PCR, and its TCRdb copy is limited to in-frame clones, with some not included. The sample records around 67,000 clones, about 86% being singletons. Sequenced material: PBMCs. This sequence joins TRBV4-3 and TRBJ1-1, with D possibly matching TRBD1 (6 bases). The receptor was isolated from a human donor in good health. Some clones in this sample may be carry-over from other donors' samples. The CDR3, as DNA: TGCGCCAGCAGCCAAGATGGGAGGGACACGAGAAACACTGAAGCTTTCTTT. Its protein product is CASSQDGRDTRNTEAFF.